The subject of this entry is one TCR beta chain. The trim removed 8 bases at V and 9 bases at J, leaving 5 bases unmatched. Germline V lookup: CDR1 MNHEY, CDR2 SMNVEV (reference sequence). This CDR3 spans 13 amino acids. The record originates from a study of blood T cell repertoires in COVID-19. Sequencing used immunoSEQ multiplex PCR; TCRdb keeps in-frame clones, though not all of them. The sample lists about 200,000 clones, 80% occurring once. This TCR came from a woman aged 40-49 years with acute COVID-19. The specimen was PBMCs or T cells enriched from blood (not recorded which). The chain uses TRBV27 and TRBJ2-1; TRBD2 aligns across 12 bases. The CDR3 region has the DNA TGTGCCAGCCGACTAGCGGGGGAGAGTGAGCAGTTCTTC. This sequence encodes CASRLAGESEQFF.